The clone carrying this T cell receptor (beta chain) appeared many times. TCRdb re-analysed the 5' RACE reads in MiXCR, keeping a single row per CDR3 protein. Of approximately 260,000 distinct CDR3 sequences in the sample, 15% to 20% were seen once. The data were taken from a study of CD8 T cells in ankylosing spondylitis. This sequence was found in a male donor with ankylosing spondylitis or in good health (not recorded which). Specimen: blood, either unsorted or a sorted T cell fraction (not recorded which).

The CDR3 DNA follows: TGTGCCAGCAGCAAAGGGGTCTTGGGTTTAGAGCAGTTCTTC. Amino acid sequence: CASSKGVLGLEQFF. This chain links TRBV21-1 with TRBJ2-1. TRBV21-1 is given as a pseudogene. This CDR3 spans 14 amino acids.